What follows describes a single T cell receptor (beta chain). Its target is not known. Just one base apart from a much larger clone, this may be a read error. Study-wide results and limits: Tumor Treg TCRs overlapped most with tumor naive CD4+ cells. Larger-cohort validation covered only one TCR beta V-J rearrangement. In terms of TCR gene usage, tumor memory CD4+ T cells clustered together with blood and lymph node memory CD4+ cells, as well as with lymph node naive CD4+ cells.

After constant-region reverse-primer amplification, full-length variable regions underwent semi-nested PCR with Nested Universal Primer A. TCRdb used MiXCR to reprocess the 5' RACE reads, holding one entry per CDR3 protein. The sample includes tens of thousands of distinct CDR3 sequences, about a quarter of them seen just once. V dropped 7 bases and J dropped 9; count of bases not matched to a gene: 6. The CDR3 spans 13 residues. Cells sorted as Tregs were CD4+, CD25+ and CD127-/low. The V call is TRBV12-3 or TRBV12-4, the J call TRBJ1-6, with 7 nucleotides matching TRBD1. The material sequenced was tumor-infiltrating Tregs sorted from the breast tumor. The TCR sequence derives from a female donor with breast cancer. The CDR3 protein is CASTKGAPSPLHF. DNA for the CDR3: TGTGCCAGCACCAAGGGGGCTCCTTCACCCCTCCACTTT.